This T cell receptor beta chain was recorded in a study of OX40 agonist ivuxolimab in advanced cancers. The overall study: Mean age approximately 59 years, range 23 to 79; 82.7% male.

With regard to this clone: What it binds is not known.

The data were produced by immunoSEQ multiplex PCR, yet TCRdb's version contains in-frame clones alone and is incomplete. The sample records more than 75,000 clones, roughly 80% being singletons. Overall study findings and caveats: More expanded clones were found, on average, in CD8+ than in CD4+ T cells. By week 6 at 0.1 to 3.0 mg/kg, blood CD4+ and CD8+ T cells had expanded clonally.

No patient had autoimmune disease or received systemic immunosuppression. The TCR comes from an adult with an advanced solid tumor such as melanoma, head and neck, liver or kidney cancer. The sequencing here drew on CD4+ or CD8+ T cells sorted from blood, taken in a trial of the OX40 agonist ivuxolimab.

CDR3 in DNA: TGTGCCAGCAGTTCCCTTGGCTCCGGGGGGGCTTACGAGCAGTACTTC. It codes for CASSSLGSGGAYEQYF. The V call is TRBV27, the J call TRBJ2-7, with 8 bases fitting TRBD2. The CDR3 contains 16 residues. V shed 4 bases, J shed 4 bases, and the junction held 12 bases outside the gene matches. The germline V gene encodes CDR1 MNHEY and CDR2 SMNVEV (reference sequence).